This TCR beta chain is from a study of patients and donors after allogeneic stem cell transplantation. The CDR3 totals 11 residues. The V gene lost 6 bases and the J gene lost 4 bases, with 6 bases spanning the gap. Germline CDR1 reads SGHRS; CDR2 reads YFSETQ. TCRdb used MiXCR to reprocess the RT-PCR reads, holding one entry per CDR3 protein. There are about a million distinct CDR3 sequences in the sample; about a sixth occur only once, and 5% to 6.5% lies in the top ten. The sample consisted of blood, either unsorted or a sorted T cell fraction (not recorded which). This TCR came from a human donor who was either an allogeneic HSCT recipient or a stem cell or donor lymphocyte infusion donor (not recorded which). It is not recorded whose cells these are; they may come from a transplant donor. The rearrangement joins TRBV5-1 to TRBJ2-3; D ambiguous. This CDR3 reads CASTNSDTQYF. CDR3 DNA: TGCGCCAGCACCAACTCAGATACGCAGTATTTT.